This TCR beta chain was sequenced in a study of blood T cell repertoires in COVID-19. Study summary: Researchers got acute and convalescent COVID-19 samples from the United States, Italy and Spain. The analysed material was cDNA or gDNA that came from T cells, B-cell-depleted T cells, or PBMCs.

Authors' methods: Researchers report that nucleated cell counts were estimated from reference gene primer amplification. Using immunoSEQ multiplex PCR, the repertoire was profiled, and TCRdb retains in-frame clones only, with some absent. From that table come the V and J calls and clone size; the DNA was used to work out D and trimming. The table includes approximately 500,000 clones, roughly 91% detected once. Seattle's cohort entered during active infection and was followed longitudinally. Germline trimming cut 4 bases from V and 9 bases from J; bases unmatched to any gene: 11. This CDR3 comprises 15 residues. Germline V gives CDR1 MDHEN, CDR2 SYDVKM.

Sequenced: peripheral blood. This sequence originates from a woman aged 45-59 years with COVID-19, enrolled during active disease. This chain connects TRBV28 to TRBJ2-1; 8 bases are shared with TRBD1. The CDR3 DNA reads as TGTGCCAGCAGTTACCTTTGGACAGGGAACGGTGAGCAGTTCTTC. Its translation is CASSYLWTGNGEQFF.